Shown below are 2 T cell receptor beta chains from a single sample sequenced in a study of Graves' ophthalmopathy and Graves' hyperthyroidism. RNA served as the template for amplifying TCR beta CDR3 regions. First-round RT-PCR employed HTBI primers, with a second-round multiplex PCR after it. TCRdb itself ran the multiplex PCR reads through MiXCR, one entry per CDR3 protein. The sample yields approximately 640,000 distinct CDR3 sequences, about 38% seen once. Sequencing was carried out using peripheral blood. These TCRs come from an adult man with Graves' ophthalmopathy.

This clonotype was counted a single time. A read error may produce the germline difference seen at one junction end. The chain carries TRBV6-1 and TRBJ2-5; 7 bases match TRBD2. Germline-derived CDR1 and CDR2 are MNHNS and SASEGT. The CDR3 contains 15 residues. The CDR3 sequence: CVSSESRASGKTQYF. The CDR3 nucleotides read TGTGTCAGCAGTGAATCGAGGGCTAGCGGAAAGACCCAGTACTTC.

Written as DNA, the CDR3 is TGTGCCATCAGAACGACAGGGGAGGCCCTTCAAGAGACCCAGTACTTC. It specifies CAIRTTGEALQETQYF. V and J are TRBV10-3 and TRBJ2-5; TRBD1 matches at 8 bases. In germline, CDR1 is ENHRY, CDR2 SYGVKD. The CDR3 length is 16 residues. V gave up 6 bases and J gave up 2 bases; unmatched junction bases: 11.